The TCR beta chain described here comes from a study of Graves' ophthalmopathy and Graves' hyperthyroidism. Overall study results and limits: The authors also found most expanded thyroid clonotypes above 0.001 frequency in blood.

This clonotype was seen a single time. Its antigen is undetermined. This may come from a read error, since a much larger clone is one base off. Because the CDR3 is missing its conserved closing phenylalanine or tryptophan, this is likely a read error. CDR3 length: 15 residues. In germline, CDR1 is SEHNR, CDR2 FQNEAQ (reference sequence). Trimming removed 1 base at V and 3 bases at J, with 12 bases between. Investigators amplified TCR beta CDR3 regions from RNA transcripts. The authors performed first-round RT-PCR with HTBI primers and then a second-round multiplex PCR. TCRdb called the multiplex PCR reads again in MiXCR, with one record for every CDR3 protein. The table shows around 1,200,000 distinct CDR3 sequences, with approximately 35% occurring only once.

The chain uses TRBV7-9 and TRBJ1-1; no definite D call. Material for sequencing was peripheral blood or thyroid tissue (not recorded which). The receptor was derived from an adult man with Graves' hyperthyroidism. CDR3 coding DNA: TGTGCCAGCAGCTTAGAAGGTGTAGGCTACACTGAAGCTTTCCTT. As protein: CASSLEGVGYTEAFL.